This is a list of T cell receptor beta chains from one sample in a study of blood T cells in healthy people across ages. TCRdb re-called the 5' RACE reads with MiXCR, one entry per CDR3 protein. The sample gives 780,000 or so distinct CDR3 sequences, about 61% of which show up once; about 26% is in the top ten. Input material: blood. The receptors shown here come from a man aged 35-49 years in good health. CDR3s include the opening cysteine and the closing phenylalanine or tryptophan. The D gene is left open where the match is weak. A clone size is listed for some rows: how often the clone was seen (once, few, many), or a class if it is expanded.

j_gene: TRBJ2-6; v_gene: TRBV28; abundance: few; d_gene: -; CDR3aa: CATHASQAGANVLTF; CDR3nt: TGTGCCACCCACGCGTCGCAAGCTGGGGCCAACGTCCTGACTTTC
j_gene: TRBJ1-2; v_gene: TRBV24-1; abundance: -; d_gene: -; CDR3aa: CATGEAGGYTF; CDR3nt: TGTGCCACCGGGGAAGCTGGCGGCTACACCTTC
j_gene: TRBJ2-2; v_gene: TRBV27; abundance: -; d_gene: -; CDR3aa: CASSSGGSDSLTGELFF; CDR3nt: TGTGCCAGCAGTTCTGGGGGGAGTGACAGTCTCACCGGGGAGCTGTTTTTT
j_gene: TRBJ2-5; v_gene: TRBV25-1; abundance: -; d_gene: -; CDR3aa: CASSEILPDRRGQETQYF; CDR3nt: TGTGCCAGCAGTGAAATTCTCCCCGATAGGAGAGGACAAGAGACCCAGTACTTC
j_gene: TRBJ2-1; v_gene: TRBV7-6; abundance: -; d_gene: -; CDR3aa: CASSFALGGGNEQFF; CDR3nt: TGTGCCAGCAGCTTTGCTCTAGGAGGGGGGAATGAGCAGTTCTTC
j_gene: TRBJ1-1; v_gene: TRBV6-5; abundance: -; d_gene: -; CDR3aa: CASSRPGHTNTEAFF; CDR3nt: TGTGCCAGCAGTCGGCCGGGACATACGAACACTGAAGCTTTCTTT
j_gene: TRBJ2-1; v_gene: TRBV29-1; abundance: -; d_gene: TRBD2; CDR3aa: CSVEVAGGGEQFF; CDR3nt: TGCAGCGTTGAGGTAGCGGGAGGAGGTGAGCAGTTCTTC
j_gene: TRBJ1-1; v_gene: TRBV9; abundance: -; d_gene: TRBD1; CDR3aa: CASSVGTGGNTEAFF; CDR3nt: TGTGCCAGCAGCGTCGGGACAGGGGGAAACACTGAAGCTTTCTTT
j_gene: TRBJ2-7; v_gene: TRBV7-9; abundance: -; d_gene: -; CDR3aa: CAITGSYEQYF; CDR3nt: TGTGCCATAACAGGGTCCTACGAGCAGTACTTC
j_gene: TRBJ2-7; v_gene: TRBV6-2/TRBV6-3; abundance: -; d_gene: -; CDR3aa: CASSYSVQNEQYF; CDR3nt: TGTGCCAGCAGTTACTCTGTTCAAAACGAGCAGTACTTC
j_gene: TRBJ2-7; v_gene: TRBV27; abundance: few; d_gene: -; CDR3aa: CASSFKQGAYEQYF; CDR3nt: TGTGCCAGCAGTTTTAAACAGGGTGCCTACGAGCAGTACTTC
j_gene: TRBJ2-3; v_gene: TRBV6-1; abundance: -; d_gene: TRBD2; CDR3aa: CASSSRRAGGQVDTQYF; CDR3nt: TGTGCCAGCAGCTCAAGAAGAGCGGGGGGGCAGGTAGATACGCAGTATTTT
j_gene: TRBJ2-2; v_gene: TRBV20-1; abundance: -; d_gene: -; CDR3aa: CSAREQNLNTGELFF; CDR3nt: TGCAGTGCTAGGGAACAGAACCTGAACACCGGGGAGCTGTTTTTT